The rows below give T cell receptor beta chains drawn from one sample of a study of blood T cell repertoires in COVID-19. Data came from immunoSEQ multiplex PCR; TCRdb stores just in-frame clones and leaves some out. The table includes under 45,000 clones, roughly nine tenths detected once. The sequencing sample was made of peripheral blood. The receptors originated from a human donor in a cohort sampled during active COVID-19. Each CDR3 is given with its conserved first and last residue. Each record gives: J gene, V gene, D gene, clone size, CDR3 DNA, CDR3 protein. A D gene is named only where the DNA matches it firmly. Clone size appears in some rows only: once, few, many, or a class for an expanded clone.

TRBJ2-7 TRBV5-4 TRBD1 - TGTGCCAGCAGTTGGGGGACAGGGGGCGTCTACGAGCAGTACTTC CASSWGTGGVYEQYF
TRBJ1-5 TRBV9 TRBD1 once TGTGCCAGCAGCCGGGGACAGGGATTTAATCAGCCCCAGCATTTT CASSRGQGFNQPQHF
TRBJ1-2 TRBV27 - - TGTGCCAGCACCGATCTAACCTCTCGGGGGAATGCTAACTATGGCTACACCTTC CASTDLTSRGNANYGYTF
TRBJ2-7 TRBV5-6 TRBD1 - TGTGCCAGCAGCTTCGGACAGGCTCCCTACGAGCAGTACTTC CASSFGQAPYEQYF
TRBJ2-3 TRBV7-9 TRBD1 - TGTGCCAGCAGACGTAACAGGGGTGGAACAGATACGCAGTATTTT CASRRNRGGTDTQYF
TRBJ1-2 TRBV19 - - TGTGCCAGTAACAAAGGAGGGATTCTACCCTATGGCTACACCTTC CASNKGGILPYGYTF
TRBJ1-2 TRBV6-5 TRBD1 - TGTGCCAGCAGAGGAGGAGGGGGCGAGCGCTACACCTTC CASRGGGGERYTF
TRBJ1-1 TRBV20-1 - once TGCAGGGGGCGTGGAAACACTGAAGCTTTCTTT CRGRGNTEAFF
TRBJ2-7 TRBV4-1 TRBD1 once TGCGCCAGCAGCCGGACAGGGTACGAGCAGTACTTC CASSRTGYEQYF
TRBJ2-7 TRBV13 TRBD1 once TGTGCCAGCAGCTTAGGCCCTGGACAGGGCACAAGTCCGTACTTC CASSLGPGQGTSPYF
TRBJ1-1 TRBV4-1 TRBD1 - TGCGCCAGCAGCTTACAGGGGGGGTGGAACACTGAAGCTTTCTTT CASSLQGGWNTEAFF
TRBJ1-4 TRBV7-9 - - TGTGCCAGCAGCTTTTCAGGGGAAAAACTGTTTTTT CASSFSGEKLFF
TRBJ2-7 TRBV11-2 - once TGTGCCAGCGGACCCCGGGGGGCCTCCTACGAGCAGTACTTC CASGPRGASYEQYF
TRBJ2-7 TRBV12-5 - - TGTGCTAGTGGTCTGGGTCTCGGGTACGAGCAGTACTTC CASGLGLGYEQYF
TRBJ1-1 TRBV2 - - TGTGCCAGCAGTGAAATCGGGGGGGCCGGAGCTTTCTTT CASSEIGGAGAFF
TRBJ1-2 TRBV29-1 TRBD1 - TGCAGCCCTCCTAGTGCAGGGGGATACTATGGCTACACCTTC CSPPSAGGYYGYTF
TRBJ1-5 TRBV19 - - TGTGCCAGTACCCCCGGGGAGGGTACGGGCAATCAGCCCCAGCATTTT CASTPGEGTGNQPQHF
TRBJ1-2 TRBV19 TRBD1 - TGTGCCAGTAGTTCCCGGACAGGGGGCGCGGGACCATATGGCTACACCTTC CASSSRTGGAGPYGYTF
TRBJ1-5 TRBV30 - - TGTGCCCCAAGGCGGAGGGTGCGGAATCAGCCCCAGCATTTT CAPRRRVRNQPQHF
TRBJ2-7 TRBV10-1 TRBD1 - TGCGCCAGCAGGTCACTTGGGAGGATGGGAGGCCGGGACAGGATCCTTTACGAGCAGTACTTC CASRSLGRMGGRDRILYEQYF
TRBJ2-1 TRBV19 - - TGTGCCAGTATTGACTACTCTAGGGATGAGCAGTTCTTC CASIDYSRDEQFF
TRBJ2-6 TRBV18 - - TGTGCCAGCTCACCAGTGAGGGGCGGGGGCACCTCTGGGGCCAACGTCCTGACTTTC CASSPVRGGGTSGANVLTF